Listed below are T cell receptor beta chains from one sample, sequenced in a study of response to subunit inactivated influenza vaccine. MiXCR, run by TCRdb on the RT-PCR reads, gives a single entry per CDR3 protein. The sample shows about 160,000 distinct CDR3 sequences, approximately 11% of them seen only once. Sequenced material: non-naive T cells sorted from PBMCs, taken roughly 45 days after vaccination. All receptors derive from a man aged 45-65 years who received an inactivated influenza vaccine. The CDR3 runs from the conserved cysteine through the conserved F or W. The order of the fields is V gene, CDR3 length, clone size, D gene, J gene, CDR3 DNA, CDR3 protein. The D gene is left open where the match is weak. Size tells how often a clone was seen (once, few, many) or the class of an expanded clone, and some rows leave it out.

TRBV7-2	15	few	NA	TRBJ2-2	TGTGCCAGCAGCTTAGGAGGGAAGGGGACCGGGGAGCTGTTTTTT	CASSLGGKGTGELFF
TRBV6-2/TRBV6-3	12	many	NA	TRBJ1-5	TGTGCCAGCAGAGAGGGGGATCAGCCCCAGCATTTT	CASREGDQPQHF
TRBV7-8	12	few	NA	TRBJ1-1	TGTGCCAGCAGTTTCCTGGACAGCGAAGCTTTCTTT	CASSFLDSEAFF
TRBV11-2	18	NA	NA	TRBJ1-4	TGTGCCAGCAGCCCTCAGGGGTCGGGGGGGGCCCGACATGAAAAACTGTTTTTT	CASSPQGSGGARHEKLFF
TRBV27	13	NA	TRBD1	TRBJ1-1	TGTGCCAGTTGGGACAGCATGAACACTGAAGCTTTCTTT	CASWDSMNTEAFF
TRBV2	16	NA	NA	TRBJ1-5	TGTGCCAGCAGTGAAGAAGGGGGGATGGACAATCAGCCCCAGCATTTT	CASSEEGGMDNQPQHF
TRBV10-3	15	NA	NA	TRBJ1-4	TGTGCCATCAGTGACCCGGGGACGTCTAATGAAAAACTGTTTTTT	CAISDPGTSNEKLFF
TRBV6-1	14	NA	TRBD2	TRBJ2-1	TGTGCCAGCAGCCGGATGGGAGGGCCAAGTGAGCAGTTCTTC	CASSRMGGPSEQFF
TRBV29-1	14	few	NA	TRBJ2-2	TGCAGCGTTGAAAATGCGATGAACACCGGGGAGCTGTTTTTT	CSVENAMNTGELFF
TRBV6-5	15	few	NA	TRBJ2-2	TGTGCCAGCAGTTACGGGGACTCGTGGTCCGGGGAGCTGTTTTTT	CASSYGDSWSGELFF
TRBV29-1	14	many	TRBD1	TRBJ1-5	TGCAGCGCTGTCGGGACAGACGGCAATCAGCCCCAGCATTTT	CSAVGTDGNQPQHF
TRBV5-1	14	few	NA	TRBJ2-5	TGCGCCAGCAGCTCCGAGGGTACCAGAACGACCCAGTACTTC	CASSSEGTRTTQYF
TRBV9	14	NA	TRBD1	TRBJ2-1	TGTGCCAGCAGCGTAGGGGTGACAGGGGATGAGCAGTTCTTC	CASSVGVTGDEQFF
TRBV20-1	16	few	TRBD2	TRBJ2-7	TGCAGTGCTAGAGATCGACTAGCGGGAGGCTCCTACGAGCAGTACTTC	CSARDRLAGGSYEQYF
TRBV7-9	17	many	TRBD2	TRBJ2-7	TGTGCCAGCAGCCAGAAGAGAGGGACTAGCGGCGACTACGAGCAGTACTTC	CASSQKRGTSGDYEQYF
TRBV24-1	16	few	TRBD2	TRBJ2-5	TGTGCCACCAGTGATCTTATAGCGGGGGGCGGAGAGACCCAGTACTTC	CATSDLIAGGGETQYF
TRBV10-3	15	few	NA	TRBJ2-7	TGTGCCATCGCCAGGGGGGGAGTCAACACTTACGAGCAGTACTTC	CAIARGGVNTYEQYF
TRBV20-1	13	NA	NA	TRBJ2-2	TGCAGTGCTCTACAGGGTGCGGGCGGGGAGCTGTTTTTT	CSALQGAGGELFF
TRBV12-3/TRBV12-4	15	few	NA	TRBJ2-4	TGTGCCAGCAGCCCCGCAGTGCTGCGGTCAAACATTCAGTACTTC	CASSPAVLRSNIQYF
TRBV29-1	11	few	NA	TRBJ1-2	TGCAGCGTGGAGGGGTTGGATGGCTACACCTTC	CSVEGLDGYTF
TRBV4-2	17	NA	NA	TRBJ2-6	TGTGCCAGCAGCCAAGAGCTTGGAAACTCTGGGGCCAACGTCCTGACTTTC	CASSQELGNSGANVLTF
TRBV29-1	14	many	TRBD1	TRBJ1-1	TGCAGCGTGTCGGTCGGGACAGGGAGGACTGAAGCTTTCTTT	CSVSVGTGRTEAFF
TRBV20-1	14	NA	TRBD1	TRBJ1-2	TGCAGTGCTAGATCTAGGACAGGGGGGGATGGCTACACCTTC	CSARSRTGGDGYTF
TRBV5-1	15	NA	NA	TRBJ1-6	TGCGCCAGCAGCTTGGACCCGGGAGGAACTTCACCCCTCCACTTT	CASSLDPGGTSPLHF
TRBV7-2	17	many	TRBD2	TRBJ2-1	TGTGCCAGCAGCTTAGTGGGACTAGCGACAGCCTACAATGAGCAGTTCTTC	CASSLVGLATAYNEQFF
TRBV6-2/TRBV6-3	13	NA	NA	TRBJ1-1	TGTGCCAGCAGTTACCGCAGAAACACTGAAGCTTTCTTT	CASSYRRNTEAFF
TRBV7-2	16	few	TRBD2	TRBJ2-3	TGTGCCAGCAGCTTGGCACCTAGCGGCGGTAGGGATACGCAGTATTTT	CASSLAPSGGRDTQYF
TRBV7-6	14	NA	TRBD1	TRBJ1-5	TGTGCCAGCAGCTCCGGGACAGGGCGCCAGCCCCAGCATTTT	CASSSGTGRQPQHF
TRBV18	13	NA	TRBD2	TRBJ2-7	TGTGCCAGCTCCCGGGGAGGGTGGATCGAGCAGTACTTC	CASSRGGWIEQYF
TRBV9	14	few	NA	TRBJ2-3	TGTGCCAGCAGCGTATCTTCGGCGGCGGATACGCAGTATTTT	CASSVSSAADTQYF
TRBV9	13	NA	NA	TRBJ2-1	TGTGCCAGCAGCGTAGATTTGTGGAATGAGCAGTTCTTC	CASSVDLWNEQFF
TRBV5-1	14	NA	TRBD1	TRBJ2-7	TGCGGCAGCAGCTTGGCGTCACAGGGGGACGAGCAGTACTTC	CGSSLASQGDEQYF
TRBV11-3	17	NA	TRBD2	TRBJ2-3	TGTGCCAGCAGCTTAGGTTTGGGTAGCGGGGCCACAGATACGCAGTATTTT	CASSLGLGSGATDTQYF
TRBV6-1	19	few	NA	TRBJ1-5	TGTGCCAGCAGTACCCCACAATCGTATCGAGGGTTGGGCAATCAGCCCCAGCATTTT	CASSTPQSYRGLGNQPQHF
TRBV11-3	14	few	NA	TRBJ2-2	TGTGCCAGCAGCGATCACTACAACACCGGGGAGCTGTTTTTT	CASSDHYNTGELFF
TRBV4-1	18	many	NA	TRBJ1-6	TGCGCCAGCAGCCAAGATATTGCGAGATACTCCTATAATTCACCCCTCCACTTT	CASSQDIARYSYNSPLHF
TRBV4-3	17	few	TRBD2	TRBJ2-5	TGCGCCAGCAGTCGTGGGACTAGCGGGAGGAGGCAAGAGACCCAGTACTTC	CASSRGTSGRRQETQYF
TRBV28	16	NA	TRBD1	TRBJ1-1	TGTGCCAGCAGTTCGGGCGCCACAGGGGTGGGGGCTGAAGCTTTCTTT	CASSSGATGVGAEAFF
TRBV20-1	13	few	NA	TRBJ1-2	TGCAGTGCCAAGGACACGGCTAACTATGGCTACACCTTC	CSAKDTANYGYTF
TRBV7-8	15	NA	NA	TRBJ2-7	TGTGCCAGCAGCTTAGGTAGGAGGGTCGGGTACGAGCAGTACTTC	CASSLGRRVGYEQYF